The 26 T cell receptor beta chains below all came from one sample that was sequenced in a study of blood T cells in healthy people across ages. Together with a sample-barcoded 5' primer, a J-beta primer mix was included in a second PCR lasting roughly 6 to 12 cycles. TCRdb redid the calling of the 5' RACE reads with MiXCR, one entry per CDR3 protein. Of hundreds of thousands of distinct CDR3 sequences listed, roughly 31% are singletons. Sequencing was done on a sample of blood. The source of these receptors is an elderly woman in good health.

To note about this clonotype: A much larger clone sits a single nucleotide away, making a read error possible. This rearrangement joins TRBV11-2 to TRBJ2-3; 12 bases line up with TRBD2. The CDR3 consists of 17 residues. Germline values: CDR1 SGHAT, CDR2 FQNNGV. J gave up 9 bases and V 5 bases, and 15 bases lay outside the gene matches. The CDR3 nucleotides read TGTGCCAGCAGCCCCGGGGCTAGCGGGGGGGCCTATGGCACGCAGTATTTT. Translating gives CASSPGASGGAYGTQYF.

This clonotype was observed a few times. The chain employs TRBV28 and TRBJ2-6; D may correspond to TRBD1 or TRBD2 (6 bases each). The V end was cut by 3 bases, the J end by 0 bases, with 12 bases between. Germline values: CDR1 MDHEN, CDR2 SYDVKM. The CDR3 covers 17 residues. For the CDR3, the DNA is TGTGCCAGCAGTTTGGGGGGCCCCCCCTCTGGGGCCAACGTCCTGACTTTC. The encoded protein is CASSLGGPPSGANVLTF. Using reference TRBV28 and TRBJ2-6 for the parts outside the CDR3, the full variable domain is DVKVTQSSRYLVKRTGEKVFLECVQDMDHENMFWYRQDPGLGLRLIYFSYDVKMKEKGDIPEGYSVSREKKERFSLILESASTNQTSMYLCASSLGGPPSGANVLTFGAGSRLTVL.

V and J are TRBV9 and TRBJ2-2, with no clear D. Trimming removed 10 bases from V and 4 bases from J, with 17 bases in between. Germline CDR1 and CDR2: SGDLS and YYNGEE. CDR3 length: 14 amino acids. CDR3 in amino acids: CAGAGVGPTGELFF. The CDR3 DNA follows: TGTGCCGGCGCTGGAGTAGGGCCCACCGGGGAGCTGTTTTTT.

This clonotype showed up many times. This chain connects TRBV5-1 to TRBJ2-7, with 7 bases that match TRBD2. V lost 1 base, J lost 4 bases, and 5 bases stayed unmatched. Germline-derived CDR1 and CDR2 are SGHRS and YFSETQ. The length of the CDR3 is 14 residues. The chain's CDR3 is CASSLISGPYEQYF. The DNA of the CDR3 is TGCGCCAGCAGCTTGATTAGCGGGCCTTACGAGCAGTACTTC. The variable domain in full, completed from reference TRBV5-1 and TRBJ2-7, reads KAGVTQTPRYLIKTRGQQVTLSCSPISGHRSVSWYQQTPGQGLQFLFEYFSETQRNKGNFPGRFSGRQFSNSRSEMNVSTLELGDSALYLCASSLISGPYEQYFGPGTRLTVT.

This clonotype was counted ten times or more. The gene calls are TRBV20-1 and TRBJ1-2; maybe TRBD1 (5 bases). The CDR3 contains 14 residues. The V end lost 6 bases, the J end lost 2 bases, and 16 bases lay between the germline ends. Germline V gene sequence: CDR1 DFQATT, CDR2 SNEGSKA (reference sequence). CDR3 region: CSASRDGTNYGYTF. Here the CDR3 DNA reads TGCAGTGCCAGTAGGGACGGTACAAACTATGGCTACACCTTC.

The chain employs TRBV19 and TRBJ2-5; weak D call: TRBD1 (7 bases). The CDR3 sequence is 15 residues long. V lost 7 bases and J 11 bases, leaving 26 bases between the germline ends. CDR1 LNHDA and CDR2 SQIVND come from the germline V gene (reference sequence). Here the CDR3 DNA reads TGTGCCAGTAAGGAGGGACAGTCCTCCTACAATGAGCAGTACTTC. Translated, it gives CASKEGQSSYNEQYF.

About this clonotype: This may be a read error: a much more frequent sequence differs by one nucleotide. This rearrangement joins TRBV10-3 to TRBJ2-7; tentative D call: TRBD2 (5 bases). V lost 8 bases and J 5 bases, leaving 19 bases between the germline ends. There are 14 residues in the CDR3. Germline V gene data show CDR1 as ENHRY and CDR2 as SYGVKD. In DNA form, the CDR3 reads TGTGCCATCGGGATTGGTGACTACCGAGACGAGCAGTACTTC. Residues: CAIGIGDYRDEQYF.

The chain uses TRBV18 and TRBJ1-1; 9 bases are a match to TRBD1. The J segment lost 4 bases and the V segment lost 2 bases, leaving 8 bases of the junction unmatched. CDR3 size: 16 residues. Germline V CDR1 and CDR2: KGHSH, LQKENI. The CDR3 loop reads CASSPGDRVSGTEAFF. As DNA, the CDR3 is TGTGCCAGCTCACCAGGGGACAGGGTCTCAGGCACTGAAGCTTTCTTT.

This clonotype was picked up a small number of times. The CDR3 sequence is CASSRSLSQLAYEQYF. CDR3 nucleotides: TGTGCCAGCAGTCGCTCCCTCTCCCAGCTCGCCTACGAGCAGTACTTC. The chain combines TRBV6-1 with TRBJ2-7, with D unclear. The V end was cut by 5 bases, the J end by 2 bases, with 19 bases between. Germline V gives CDR1 MNHNS, CDR2 SASEGT. This CDR3 is built from 16 residues.

J is TRBJ2-7 and V is TRBV20-1; 9 positions agree with TRBD2. Per the germline V gene, CDR1 is DFQATT and CDR2 is SNEGSKA (reference sequence). CDR3 length: 18 amino acids. V dropped 3 bases and J dropped 1; count of bases not matched to a gene: 16. CDR3 amino acids: CSARPVGTSPRTSYEQYF. For the CDR3, the DNA is TGCAGTGCTAGGCCCGTCGGGACTAGCCCGAGGACGTCCTACGAGCAGTACTTC.

Ten or more counts support this clonotype. The rearrangement joins TRBV30 to TRBJ2-7, with D possibly being TRBD1 or TRBD2 (6 bases each). The CDR3 length is 14 residues. Trimming took off 0 bases at V and 5 bases at J, with 14 bases between the two ends. The germline gives CDR1 GTSNPN, CDR2 SVGIG (reference sequence). The CDR3 nucleotides read TGTGCCTGGAGTGTAAAGGGGGGTGGCCACGAGCAGTACTTC. This codes for CAWSVKGGGHEQYF.

This clonotype was counted at least ten times. This chain connects TRBV5-1 to TRBJ2-3, with D possibly TRBD1 on 5 matching bases. Trimming left V 4 bases short and J 0 bases short, with 12 bases between. CDR3 length: 15 residues. Germline-derived CDR1 and CDR2 are SGHRS and YFSETQ. The CDR3 is CASSPSQGSTDTQYF. CDR3 coding DNA: TGCGCCAGCAGCCCGTCGCAGGGTAGCACAGATACGCAGTATTTT.

CDR3: CSARDRQGGVYGQFF. The CDR3 nucleotides read TGCAGTGCTAGAGACCGACAGGGGGGGGTTTATGGGCAGTTCTTC. This sequence joins TRBV20-1 and TRBJ2-1; 9 bases fit TRBD1. V was pared by 0 bases and J by 12 bases, with 12 bases of the junction left unmatched. This CDR3 region has 15 residues. Germline V CDR1 and CDR2: DFQATT, SNEGSKA (reference sequence).

The chain recombines TRBV2 with TRBJ2-5, with D perhaps TRBD1 (6 bases). CDR1 and CDR2 from the germline V gene are SNHLY and FYNNEI. V lost 6 bases and J 1 base, leaving 9 bases between the germline ends. CDR3 length: 13 amino acids. In DNA form, the CDR3 reads TGTGCCAGCAGACCGGACAGCCAAGAGACCCAGTACTTC. Translation gives CASRPDSQETQYF.

This clonotype has more than one count but fewer than ten. The rearrangement joins TRBV7-9 to TRBJ1-5; the D gene is possibly TRBD1 (5 bases). CDR3 size: 14 residues. Germline lookup yields CDR1 SEHNR and CDR2 FQNEAQ (reference sequence). V shed 3 bases and J shed 7 bases, with 13 bases lying between them. CDR3 sequence reads: CASSFGGGEQPQHF. CDR3 bases: TGTGCCAGCAGCTTCGGGGGTGGGGAGCAGCCCCAGCATTTT.

This rearrangement joins TRBV20-1 to TRBJ1-1, with 7 bases identical to TRBD1. CDR3 size: 14 residues. Trimming cost V 4 bases and J 0 bases; bases outside gene matches: 5. CDR1 and CDR2 from the germline V gene are DFQATT and SNEGSKA (reference sequence). The DNA of the CDR3 is TGCAGTGCTAAATTAGACAGGGTGAACACTGAAGCTTTCTTT. As protein: CSAKLDRVNTEAFF.

Comment on this clonotype: This may be a read error, as it is one base from a much larger clone. The J gene is TRBJ2-3, the V gene TRBV4-3; 9 bases agree with TRBD1. V trimming: 1 base; J trimming: 8 bases; junction bases outside the gene matches: 7. The CDR3 length is 15 residues. Germline values: CDR1 LGHNA, CDR2 YSLEER. The chain's CDR3 is CASSQVTGGGGTQYF. CDR3 bases: TGCGCCAGCAGCCAAGTGACAGGGGGAGGAGGTACGCAGTATTTT.

This clonotype was seen at least ten times. The chain combines TRBV7-8 with TRBJ2-3, with 7 bases fitting TRBD1. The CDR3 has 16 residues. Germline CDR1 is SGHVS and CDR2 is FQNEAQ. With V trimmed by 3 bases and J by 6 bases, 12 bases remained unmatched. The CDR3 sequence: CASSFGGRGKSDTQYF. CDR3 nucleotide sequence: TGTGCCAGCAGCTTTGGTGGCAGGGGGAAGTCGGATACGCAGTATTTT. Using reference TRBV7-8 and TRBJ2-3 for the parts outside the CDR3, the full variable domain is GAGVSQSPRYKVAKRGQDVALRCDPISGHVSLFWYQQALGQGPEFLTYFQNEAQLDKSGLPSDRFFAERPEGSVSTLKIQRTQQEDSAVYLCASSFGGRGKSDTQYFGPGTRLTVL.

The chain joins TRBV6-6 to TRBJ2-1; D uncertain. Trimming removed 0 bases from V and 10 bases from J, with 13 bases in between. The CDR3 has 14 residues. Germline-derived CDR1 and CDR2 are MNHNY and SVGAGI (reference sequence). This CDR3 is CASSYSSSTYEQFF. CDR3 in DNA: TGTGCCAGCAGTTACTCTAGCAGTACCTACGAGCAGTTCTTC.

At least ten counts were recorded for this clonotype. This chain connects TRBV27 to TRBJ1-1; D perhaps matches TRBD1 (6 bases). Trimming shortened V by 5 bases and J by 7 bases, and 14 bases separated the two germline ends. The germline V gene encodes CDR1 MNHEY and CDR2 SMNVEV (reference sequence). The length of the CDR3 is 13 residues. DNA of the CDR3: TGTGCCAGCAGTGGACCGGGGGCCGATGAAGCTTTCTTT. Its protein product is CASSGPGADEAFF.

This clonotype was counted at least ten times. This chain joins TRBV6-2 or TRBV6-3 and TRBJ1-1; D remains unclear. This CDR3 has 12 amino acids. V was clipped by 0 bases and J by 1 base, with 0 bases between them. CDR1 is MNHEY and CDR2 is SVGEGT in the germline V gene. The CDR3 is CASSYSNTEAFF. CDR3 DNA: TGTGCCAGCAGTTACTCGAACACTGAAGCTTTCTTT.

This clonotype was counted ten times or more. This chain joins TRBV6-2 or TRBV6-3 and TRBJ2-1; 7 nucleotides align to TRBD2. The V and J ends lost 6 bases and 1 base, in that order; junction bases with no gene match: 6. Per the germline V gene, CDR1 is MNHEY and CDR2 is SVGEGT. The CDR3 contains 15 residues. The CDR3 region is CASRTGGGSYNEQFF. The CDR3 nucleotides are TGTGCCAGCAGAACGGGGGGAGGGTCCTACAATGAGCAGTTCTTC.

The chain carries TRBV19 and TRBJ1-5, with D uncertain. This CDR3 region has 14 residues. CDR1 is LNHDA, CDR2 SQIVND, per germline (reference sequence). V gave up 9 bases and J gave up 2 bases, with 14 bases separating them. CDR3 region: CASSSGKGNQPQHF. The DNA of the CDR3 is TGTGCCAGCTCATCAGGTAAAGGCAATCAGCCCCAGCATTTT. Filled out from reference TRBV19 and TRBJ1-5, the complete variable domain reads DGGITQSPKYLFRKEGQNVTLSCEQNLNHDAMYWYRQDPGQGLRLIYYSQIVNDFQKGDIAEGYSVSREKKESFPLTVTSAQKNPTAFYLCASSSGKGNQPQHFGDGTRLSIL.

This clonotype was counted many times. The chain links TRBV2 to TRBJ1-4, with D perhaps matching TRBD1 (5 bases). This CDR3 is 16 amino acids long. Trimming left V 2 bases short and J 0 bases short, with 10 bases between. The germline gives CDR1 SNHLY, CDR2 FYNNEI. The CDR3 DNA sequence: TGTGCCAGCAGTGAACGGGACCCAACAACTAATGAAAAACTGTTTTTT. Its translation: CASSERDPTTNEKLFF. Together with reference TRBV2 and TRBJ1-4, the CDR3 gives the full variable domain: EPEVTQTPSHQVTQMGQEVILRCVPISNHLYFYWYRQILGQKVEFLVSFYNNEISEKSEIFDDQFSVERPDGSNFTLKIRSTKLEDSAMYFCASSERDPTTNEKLFFGSGTQLSVL.

To note about this clonotype: One end of the junction is discordant with germline, which a read error may explain. The chain has TRBV4-3 and TRBJ2-2; a weak D match, TRBD2 (6 bases). The CDR3 is made up of 16 amino acids. Germline V lookup: CDR1 LGHNA, CDR2 YSLEER. CDR3 DNA sequence: TGCGCCAGCAGCCAAATAGTGGTGCCTGCCACCGGGGGGCTGTTTTTT. Translation gives CASSQIVVPATGGLFF.

This clonotype showed up many times. CDR3 nucleotide sequence: TGTGCCAGCAGTTTATCCGGGGAATCCAATGAGCAGTTCTTC. Amino acid sequence: CASSLSGESNEQFF. The V gene is TRBV12-3 or TRBV12-4, the J gene TRBJ2-1; tentatively, D is TRBD2 (5 bases). CDR3 length: 14 amino acids. The V end lost 2 bases, the J end lost 6 bases, and 11 bases lay between the germline ends.